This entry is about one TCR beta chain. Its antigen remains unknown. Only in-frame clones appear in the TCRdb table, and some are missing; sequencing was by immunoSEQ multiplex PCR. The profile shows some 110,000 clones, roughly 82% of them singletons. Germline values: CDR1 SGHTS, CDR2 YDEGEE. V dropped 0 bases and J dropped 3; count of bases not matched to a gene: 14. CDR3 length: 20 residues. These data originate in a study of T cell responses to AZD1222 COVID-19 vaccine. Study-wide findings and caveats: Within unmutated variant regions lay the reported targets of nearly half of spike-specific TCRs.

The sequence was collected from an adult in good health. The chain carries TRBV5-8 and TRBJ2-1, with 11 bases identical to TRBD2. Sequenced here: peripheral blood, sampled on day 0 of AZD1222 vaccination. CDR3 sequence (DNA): TGTGCCAGCAGCTTGGAGGAGCTAGCGGGGGGCCTGGATATCTACAATGAGCAGTTCTTC. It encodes CASSLEELAGGLDIYNEQFF.